This T cell receptor (beta chain) originates from a study of T cell responses to AZD1222 COVID-19 vaccine. The table came from immunoSEQ multiplex PCR; TCRdb's copy has only in-frame clones and leaves some out. In the table there are 80,000 to 95,000 clones, 88% of which are singletons. The CDR3 spans 15 residues. The germline gives CDR1 LGHDT, CDR2 YNNKEL (reference sequence). Unmatched junction bases numbered 7, after V lost 8 bases and J lost 5 bases. This sequence was found in an adult in good health. Specimen: peripheral blood, collected on day 0 of MenACWY control vaccination. The rearrangement joins TRBV3-1 (or the pseudogene TRBV3-2) to TRBJ2-1; 12 bases fit TRBD2. In nucleotides, the CDR3 is TGTGCCAGCCAAACTAGCGGGAGGCTAAACAATGAGCAGTTCTTC. Amino acids: CASQTSGRLNNEQFF.